This entry is about one T cell receptor beta chain. Its antigen is currently unknown. Both TRBC1 and TRBC2 were covered by a beta constant-region primer of two equimolar oligonucleotides. Four rounds of PCR amplified the ligated cDNA using nested alpha and beta constant-region primers plus SP2. TCRdb re-analysed the UMI-ligation and nested PCR reads in MiXCR, keeping a single row per CDR3 protein. The sample has tens of thousands of distinct CDR3 sequences; around 9% are singletons. Looked up from germline, CDR1 is SGHTA and CDR2 is FQGTGA. V lost 11 bases and J 5 bases, leaving 15 bases between the germline ends. The CDR3 has 13 amino acids. Alpha and beta libraries were amplified separately from the second PCR onward. The source of the sample is a study of naive and memory T cell subsets. Study-wide results and limits: In CD4 and CD8 cells, diversity dropped from naive through EMRA.

The source is a human donor in good health. The sequencing input was naive CD8+ T cells from blood. This chain links TRBV7-3 with TRBJ2-2; D not resolved. This CDR3 reads CASKPPETGELFF. CDR3 bases: TGTGCCTCCAAGCCCCCGGAGACCGGGGAGCTGTTTTTT.